These 15 T cell receptor beta chains originate from one sample sequenced in a study of blood T cell repertoires in COVID-19. The table came from immunoSEQ multiplex PCR; TCRdb's copy has only in-frame clones and leaves some out. This repertoire shows approximately 130,000 clones, around 83% found once; its top ten account for roughly 18%. Sequencing was carried out using PBMCs or T cells enriched from blood (not recorded which). These receptors all stem from a man younger than 40 who had recovered from COVID-19.

V gene TRBV6-5 combines with J gene TRBJ2-7; weak D call: TRBD1 (5 bases). Trimming shortened V by 3 bases and J by 7 bases, and 22 bases separated the two germline ends. Germline CDR1 reads MNHEY; CDR2 reads SVGAGI. The CDR3 runs to 16 residues. CDR3 sequence (DNA): TGTGCCAGCAGTTATAGGTTACGGCAGGGAAAGTCAGAGCAGTACTTC. It translates to CASSYRLRQGKSEQYF.

V is TRBV3-1 (or the pseudogene TRBV3-2) and J is TRBJ1-1; a weak D match, TRBD1 (5 bases). The germline V gene encodes CDR1 LGHDT and CDR2 YNNKEL (reference sequence). With 4 bases removed from V and 1 base from J, the gap between germline ends came to 10 bases. The CDR3 runs 14 residues. CDR3 amino acids: CASSPGGRNTEAFF. In nucleotides, the CDR3 is TGTGCCAGCAGCCCGGGGGGGAGGAACACTGAAGCTTTCTTT.

J is TRBJ2-3 and V is TRBV29-1; 16 nucleotides line up with TRBD2. V lost 4 bases, J lost 7 bases, and 5 bases stayed unmatched. In germline, CDR1 is SQVTM, CDR2 ANQGSEA. This CDR3 has 15 amino acids. The CDR3 sequence: CSVAGLAGGQNTQYF. The CDR3 DNA reads TGCAGCGTTGCGGGACTAGCGGGGGGGCAGAATACGCAGTATTTT.

The chain links TRBV19 to TRBJ1-2, with 11 bases lining up with TRBD1. Germline lookup yields CDR1 LNHDA and CDR2 SQIVND (reference sequence). CDR3 length: 14 amino acids. Trimming took 7 bases from V and 7 from J; bases not matched to a gene: 8. The chain's CDR3 is CASTPDRGQGGYTF. CDR3 sequence (DNA): TGTGCCAGTACCCCGGACAGGGGGCAAGGTGGCTACACCTTC.

This clone was seen a handful of times. The chain joins TRBV5-4 to TRBJ1-6; 8 nucleotides line up with TRBD1. The CDR3 is made up of 13 amino acids. Germline V lookup: CDR1 SGHNT, CDR2 YYREEE (reference sequence). The J segment lost 7 bases and the V segment lost 7 bases, leaving 4 bases of the junction unmatched. Here the CDR3 reads CASGNRGNSPLHF. In DNA form, the CDR3 reads TGTGCCAGCGGGAACAGGGGGAATTCACCCCTCCACTTT. Full variable domain (outside the CDR3, taken from reference TRBV5-4 and TRBJ1-6): ETGVTQSPTHLIKTRGQQVTLRCSSQSGHNTVSWYQQALGQGPQFIFQYYREEENGRGNFPPRFSGLQFPNYSSELNVNALELDDSALYLCASGNRGNSPLHFGNGTRLTVT.

The chain recombines TRBV7-9 with TRBJ2-3, with 12 bases matching TRBD2. Germline V gene data show CDR1 as SEHNR and CDR2 as FQNEAQ (reference sequence). The CDR3 totals 16 residues. After removal of 5 bases from V and 3 bases from J, the junction contained 6 bases not matched to a gene. Here the CDR3 reads CASSRWTSGETDTQYF. The CDR3 region has the DNA TGTGCCAGCAGCCGATGGACTAGCGGGGAAACAGATACGCAGTATTTT.

Here the CDR3 reads CASSTGLATDTQYF. The CDR3 DNA reads as TGCGCCAGCAGCACGGGACTAGCAACAGATACGCAGTATTTT. V gene TRBV5-1 combines with J gene TRBJ2-3; 9 positions agree with TRBD2. V gave up 4 bases and J gave up 3 bases; unmatched junction bases: 3. Per the germline V gene, CDR1 is SGHRS and CDR2 is YFSETQ. This CDR3 comprises 14 residues.

The J gene is TRBJ1-3, the V gene TRBV14; 7 bases line up with TRBD1. This CDR3 comprises 14 residues. J was trimmed by 3 bases and V by 6 bases; bases with no gene match: 5. Germline V gene lookup returns CDR1 SGHDN and CDR2 FVKESK. This CDR3 reads CASRPNRGGNTIYF. The DNA for the CDR3 is TGTGCCAGCAGACCGAACAGGGGTGGAAACACCATATATTTT.

The chain uses TRBV19 and TRBJ2-7, with a possible D match to TRBD1 (6 bases). From germline, CDR1 is LNHDA and CDR2 SQIVND (reference sequence). This CDR3 spans 14 amino acids. The germline V and J ends were trimmed by 3 bases and 0 bases, with 9 bases remaining between them. CDR3 loop: CASSIFRGSYEQYF. CDR3 nucleotide sequence: TGTGCCAGTAGTATTTTCAGGGGCTCCTACGAGCAGTACTTC.

The gene calls are TRBV30 and TRBJ2-5, with 7 bases that match TRBD1. Germline values: CDR1 GTSNPN, CDR2 SVGIG (reference sequence). The CDR3 runs to 11 residues. The V gene end was trimmed by 3 bases and the J gene end by 6 bases; junction bases not matched to a gene: 1. The CDR3 here is CAWSRGKTQYF. The CDR3 DNA is TGTGCCTGGAGCAGGGGGAAGACCCAGTACTTC.

This clone was counted once. The V gene is TRBV6-5, the J gene TRBJ1-5, with 9 nucleotides matching TRBD1. The CDR3 is 15 residues long. Germline V CDR1 and CDR2: MNHEY, SVGAGI. Trimming took 6 bases from V and 5 from J; bases not matched to a gene: 8. The CDR3 is CASRQTGGAHQPQHF. CDR3 sequence (DNA): TGTGCCAGCAGACAAACAGGGGGCGCACATCAGCCCCAGCATTTT.

For this clone: Germline and junction disagree at one end, which may indicate a read error. CDR3 in DNA: TGTGCCAGCAACCATGACAGGGTTAACACTCAAGCTTTCTTT. It is translated as CASNHDRVNTQAFF. The chain links TRBV5-4 to TRBJ1-1; TRBD1 agrees at 7 bases. The CDR3 sequence is 14 residues long. The V gene's germline CDR1 is SGHNT and CDR2 YYREEE (reference sequence).

This chain connects TRBV4-1 to TRBJ1-3, with 10 bases fitting TRBD1. V lost 4 bases, J lost 4 bases, and 10 bases stayed unmatched. Germline CDR1 MGHRA, CDR2 YSYEKL. This CDR3 is 17 amino acids long. CDR3 amino acids: CASSRTMGQGTGNTIYF. The CDR3 DNA is TGCGCCAGCAGCCGGACAATGGGACAGGGGACGGGAAACACCATATATTTT.

This clone showed up just once. Compared with germline, one end of the junction differs, possibly owing to a read error. CDR3 region: CASSPLQGHYGYIF. The CDR3, as DNA: TGTGCCAGCAGTCCCCTCCAGGGGCACTATGGCTACATCTTC. The chain links TRBV28 to TRBJ1-2, with a weak D call TRBD1 (6 bases). Germline V gene lookup returns CDR1 MDHEN and CDR2 SYDVKM. This CDR3 has 14 amino acids.

This chain connects TRBV5-5 to TRBJ2-3; D possibly corresponds to TRBD1 (6 bases). The CDR3 totals 14 residues. Germline assignment: CDR1 SGHKS and CDR2 YYEKEE (reference sequence). The germline V and J ends were trimmed by 0 bases and 6 bases, with 11 bases remaining between them. The CDR3 reads CASSLVMGADTQYF. Written as DNA, the CDR3 is TGTGCCAGCAGCTTGGTAATGGGGGCTGATACGCAGTATTTT.